This entry describes one T cell receptor (beta chain). Only in-frame clones appear in the TCRdb table, and some are missing; sequencing was by immunoSEQ multiplex PCR. The data show tens of thousands of clones, with roughly 84% seen just once and 2.5% held by the top ten. The sample originates from a study of blood T cell repertoires in COVID-19. From germline, CDR1 is MNHEY and CDR2 SVGAGI. Trimming stripped 8 bases from V and 0 bases from J, with 10 bases between. CDR3 length: 13 amino acids. The clonotype originates from an older man with active or convalescent COVID-19. The rearrangement joins TRBV6-5 to TRBJ1-2, with a tentative D call TRBD1 (6 bases). The sequencing input was peripheral blood. In DNA, the CDR3 is TGTGCCAGCGCGGGGGGCGCTAACTATGGCTACACCTTC. Translating it yields CASAGGANYGYTF.